The following is a T cell receptor beta chain sequence with its context. CDR1 SNHLY and CDR2 FYNNEI come from the germline V gene. V was shortened by 4 bases and J by 2 bases, with 9 bases between the two germline ends. CDR3 length: 15 amino acids. The source of the sample is a study of OX40 agonist ivuxolimab in advanced cancers. Data came from immunoSEQ multiplex PCR; TCRdb stores just in-frame clones and leaves some out. In the table there are approximately 81,000 clones, about 93% of which are singletons. The receptor comes from an adult with an advanced solid tumor such as melanoma, head and neck, liver or kidney cancer. This specimen was CD4+ or CD8+ T cells sorted from blood, taken in a trial of the OX40 agonist ivuxolimab. V gene TRBV2 combines with J gene TRBJ1-6; possible D gene TRBD1, 6 bases. In DNA form, the CDR3 reads TGTGCCAGCAGTGTGGGGGCGCCCTATAATTCACCCCTCCACTTT. Protein sequence: CASSVGAPYNSPLHF.